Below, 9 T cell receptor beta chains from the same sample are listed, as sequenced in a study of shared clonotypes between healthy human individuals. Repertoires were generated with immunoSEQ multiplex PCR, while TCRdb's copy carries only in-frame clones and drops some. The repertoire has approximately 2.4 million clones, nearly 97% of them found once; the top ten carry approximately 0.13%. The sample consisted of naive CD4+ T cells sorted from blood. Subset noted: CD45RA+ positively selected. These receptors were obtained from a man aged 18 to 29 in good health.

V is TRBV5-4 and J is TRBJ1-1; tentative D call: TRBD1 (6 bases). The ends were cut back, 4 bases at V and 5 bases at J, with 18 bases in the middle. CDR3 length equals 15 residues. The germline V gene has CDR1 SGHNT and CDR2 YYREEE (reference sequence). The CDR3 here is CASSQFTGASTEAFF. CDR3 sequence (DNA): TGTGCCAGCAGCCAATTCACGGGGGCGTCGACTGAAGCTTTCTTT.

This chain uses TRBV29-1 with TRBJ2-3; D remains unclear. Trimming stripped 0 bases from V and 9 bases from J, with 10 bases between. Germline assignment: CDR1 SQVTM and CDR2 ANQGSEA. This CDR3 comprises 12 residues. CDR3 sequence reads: CSVEDNRSTQYF. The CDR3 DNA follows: TGCAGCGTTGAAGATAACAGAAGCACGCAGTATTTT.

Here the CDR3 reads CASSSHPHGYEQYF. The CDR3 nucleotides read TGTGCCAGCAGCTCCCACCCGCATGGCTACGAGCAGTACTTC. The chain employs TRBV5-6 and TRBJ2-7; D uncertain. V lost 3 bases and J lost 3, with 13 bases in between. The germline V gene encodes CDR1 SGHDT and CDR2 YYEEEE. This CDR3 is 14 amino acids long.

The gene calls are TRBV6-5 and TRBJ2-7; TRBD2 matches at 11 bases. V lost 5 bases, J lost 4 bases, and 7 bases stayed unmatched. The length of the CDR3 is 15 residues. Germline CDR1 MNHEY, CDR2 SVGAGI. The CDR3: CASSALAGGDYEQYF. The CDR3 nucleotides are TGTGCCAGCAGTGCCCTAGCGGGGGGCGATTACGAGCAGTACTTC.

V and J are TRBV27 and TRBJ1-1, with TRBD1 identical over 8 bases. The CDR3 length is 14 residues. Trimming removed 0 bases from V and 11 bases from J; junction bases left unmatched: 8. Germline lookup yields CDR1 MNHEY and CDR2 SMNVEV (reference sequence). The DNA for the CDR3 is TGTGCCAGCAGTTTATCTGGACAGGGCCAAGGTGCTTTCTTT. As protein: CASSLSGQGQGAFF.

The CDR3 region is CAGKTGGTGEQYF. DNA of the CDR3: TGTGCCGGCAAAACAGGGGGGACGGGAGAGCAGTACTTC. V usage is TRBV6-1 and J usage is TRBJ2-7, with 8 nucleotides matching TRBD1. The CDR3 has 13 residues. Losses at the gene ends were 11 bases for V and 7 bases for J; bases not matched to a gene: 13. The germline V gene has CDR1 MNHNS and CDR2 SASEGT.

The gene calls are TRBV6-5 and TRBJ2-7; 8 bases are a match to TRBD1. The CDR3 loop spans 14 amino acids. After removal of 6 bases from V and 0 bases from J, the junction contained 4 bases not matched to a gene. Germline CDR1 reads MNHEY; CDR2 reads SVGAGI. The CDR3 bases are TGTGCCAGCAGACGACAGGGGAGCTCCTACGAGCAGTACTTC. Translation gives CASRRQGSSYEQYF.

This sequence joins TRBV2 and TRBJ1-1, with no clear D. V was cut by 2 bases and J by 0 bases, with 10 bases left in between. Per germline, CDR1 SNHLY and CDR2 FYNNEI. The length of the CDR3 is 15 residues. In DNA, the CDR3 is TGTGCCAGCAGTGAACCCCGGGGAATGAACACTGAAGCTTTCTTT. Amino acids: CASSEPRGMNTEAFF.

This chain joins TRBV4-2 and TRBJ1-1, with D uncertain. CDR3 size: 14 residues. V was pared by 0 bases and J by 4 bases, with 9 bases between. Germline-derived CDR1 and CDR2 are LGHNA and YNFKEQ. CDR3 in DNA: TGTGCCAGCAGCCAAGAAGGGATCTTCACTGAAGCTTTCTTT. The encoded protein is CASSQEGIFTEAFF.